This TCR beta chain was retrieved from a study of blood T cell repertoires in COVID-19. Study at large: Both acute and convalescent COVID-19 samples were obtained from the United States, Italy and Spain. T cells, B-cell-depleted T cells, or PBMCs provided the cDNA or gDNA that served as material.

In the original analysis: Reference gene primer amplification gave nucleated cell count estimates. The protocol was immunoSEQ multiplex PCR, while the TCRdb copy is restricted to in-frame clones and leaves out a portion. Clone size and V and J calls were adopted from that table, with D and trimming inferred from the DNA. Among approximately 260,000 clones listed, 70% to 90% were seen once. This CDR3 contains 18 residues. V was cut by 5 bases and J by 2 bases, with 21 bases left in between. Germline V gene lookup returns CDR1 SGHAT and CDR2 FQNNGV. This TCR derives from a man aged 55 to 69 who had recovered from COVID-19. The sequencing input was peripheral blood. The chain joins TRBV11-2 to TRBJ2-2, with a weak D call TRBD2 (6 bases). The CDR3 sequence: CASSLRRGASFNTGELFF. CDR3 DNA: TGTGCCAGCAGCCTCAGGAGGGGCGCTAGCTTCAACACCGGGGAGCTGTTTTTT.